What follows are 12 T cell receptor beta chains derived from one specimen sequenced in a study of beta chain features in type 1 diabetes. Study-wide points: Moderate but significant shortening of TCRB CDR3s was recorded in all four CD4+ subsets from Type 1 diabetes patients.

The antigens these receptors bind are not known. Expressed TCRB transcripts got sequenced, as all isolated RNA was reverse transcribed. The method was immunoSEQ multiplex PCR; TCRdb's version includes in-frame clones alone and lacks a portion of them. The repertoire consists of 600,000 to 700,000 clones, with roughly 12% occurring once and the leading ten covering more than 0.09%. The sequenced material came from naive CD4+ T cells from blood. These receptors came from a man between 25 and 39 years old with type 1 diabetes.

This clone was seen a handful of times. This CDR3 is CASSLELRGTDTQYF. In DNA, the CDR3 is TGCGCCAGCAGCTTGGAGCTTCGAGGTACAGATACGCAGTATTTT. The J gene is TRBJ2-3, the V gene TRBV5-1; the D is unclear. This CDR3 contains 15 residues. Per germline, CDR1 SGHRS and CDR2 YFSETQ. The ends were cut back, 0 bases at V and 3 bases at J, with 11 bases in the middle.

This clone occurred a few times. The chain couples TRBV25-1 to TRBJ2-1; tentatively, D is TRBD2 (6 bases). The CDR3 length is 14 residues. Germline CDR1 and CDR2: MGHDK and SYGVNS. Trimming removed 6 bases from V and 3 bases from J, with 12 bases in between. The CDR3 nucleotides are TGTGCCAGCAGCCCCGGGAGTAGCTACAATGAGCAGTTCTTC. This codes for CASSPGSSYNEQFF. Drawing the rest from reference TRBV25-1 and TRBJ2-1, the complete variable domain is EADIYQTPRYLVIGTGKKITLECSQTMGHDKMYWYQQDPGMELHLIHYSYGVNSTEKGDLSSESTVSRIRTEHFPLTLESARPSHTSQYLCASSPGSSYNEQFFGPGTRLTVL.

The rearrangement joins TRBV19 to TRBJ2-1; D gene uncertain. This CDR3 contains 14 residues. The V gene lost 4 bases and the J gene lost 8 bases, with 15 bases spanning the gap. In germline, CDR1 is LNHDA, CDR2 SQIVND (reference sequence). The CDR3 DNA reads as TGTGCCAGTAGTACTATCCTAGGATCTGATGAGCAGTTCTTC. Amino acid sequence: CASSTILGSDEQFF.

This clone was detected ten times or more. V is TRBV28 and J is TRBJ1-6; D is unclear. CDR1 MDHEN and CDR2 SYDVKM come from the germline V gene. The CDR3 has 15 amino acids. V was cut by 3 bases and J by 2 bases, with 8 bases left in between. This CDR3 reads CASSFVNPYNSPLHF. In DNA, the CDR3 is TGTGCCAGCAGTTTCGTTAATCCCTATAATTCACCCCTCCACTTT.

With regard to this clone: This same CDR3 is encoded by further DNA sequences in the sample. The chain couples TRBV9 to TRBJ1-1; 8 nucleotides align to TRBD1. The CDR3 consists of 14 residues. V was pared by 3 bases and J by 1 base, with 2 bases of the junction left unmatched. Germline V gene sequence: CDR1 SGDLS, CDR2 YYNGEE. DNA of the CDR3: TGTGCCAGCAGCGCCGGGACAGGGAACACTGAAGCTTTCTTT. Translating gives CASSAGTGNTEAFF.

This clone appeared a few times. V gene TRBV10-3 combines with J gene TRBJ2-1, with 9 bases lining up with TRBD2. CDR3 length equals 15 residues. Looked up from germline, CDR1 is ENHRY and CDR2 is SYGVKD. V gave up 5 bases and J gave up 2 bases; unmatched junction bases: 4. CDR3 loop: CAISSSGATYNEQFF. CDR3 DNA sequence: TGTGCCATCAGTTCTAGCGGGGCGACCTACAATGAGCAGTTCTTC.

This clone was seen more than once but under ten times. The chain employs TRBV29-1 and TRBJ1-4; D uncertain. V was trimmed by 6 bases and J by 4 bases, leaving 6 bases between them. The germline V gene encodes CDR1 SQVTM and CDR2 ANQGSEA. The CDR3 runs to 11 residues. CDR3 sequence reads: CSVGINEKLFF. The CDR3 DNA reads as TGCAGCGTAGGGATTAATGAAAAACTGTTTTTT.

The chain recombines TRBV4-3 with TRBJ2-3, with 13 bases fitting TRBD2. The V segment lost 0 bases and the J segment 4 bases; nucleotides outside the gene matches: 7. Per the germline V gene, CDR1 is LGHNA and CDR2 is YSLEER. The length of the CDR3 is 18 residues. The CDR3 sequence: CASSQDSSTSGGSDTQYF. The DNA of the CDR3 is TGCGCCAGCAGCCAAGACTCCTCGACTAGCGGGGGGTCAGATACGCAGTATTTT.

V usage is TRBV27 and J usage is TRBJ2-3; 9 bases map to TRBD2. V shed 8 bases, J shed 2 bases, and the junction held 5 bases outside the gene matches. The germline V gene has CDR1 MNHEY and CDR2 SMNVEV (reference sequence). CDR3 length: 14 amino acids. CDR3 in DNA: TGTGCCAGCTCGCCTAGCGGGGTCACAGATACGCAGTATTTT. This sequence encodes CASSPSGVTDTQYF.

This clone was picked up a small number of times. The CDR3 region is CASSSSGTGTTTNEKLFF. The CDR3, as DNA: TGTGCCAGCAGCTCCTCCGGGACAGGGACTACAACTAATGAAAAACTGTTTTTT. V gene TRBV9 combines with J gene TRBJ1-4; 9 bases are shared with TRBD1. CDR3 length: 18 residues. Per the germline V gene, CDR1 is SGDLS and CDR2 is YYNGEE. V gave up 4 bases and J gave up 0 bases; unmatched junction bases: 10.

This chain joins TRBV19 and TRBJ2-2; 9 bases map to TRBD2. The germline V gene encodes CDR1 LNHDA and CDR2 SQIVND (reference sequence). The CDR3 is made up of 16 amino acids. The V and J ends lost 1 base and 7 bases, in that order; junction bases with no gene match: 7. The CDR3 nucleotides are TGTGCCAGTAGTATAGCGTTCCTAGCGGGGCACGGGGAGCTGTTTTTT. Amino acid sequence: CASSIAFLAGHGELFF.

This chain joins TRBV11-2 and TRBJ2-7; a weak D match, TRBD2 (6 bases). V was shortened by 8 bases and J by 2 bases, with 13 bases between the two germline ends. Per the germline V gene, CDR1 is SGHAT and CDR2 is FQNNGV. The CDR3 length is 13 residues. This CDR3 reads CASCPSGAYEQYF. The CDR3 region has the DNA TGTGCCAGCTGTCCTTCGGGGGCCTACGAGCAGTACTTC.